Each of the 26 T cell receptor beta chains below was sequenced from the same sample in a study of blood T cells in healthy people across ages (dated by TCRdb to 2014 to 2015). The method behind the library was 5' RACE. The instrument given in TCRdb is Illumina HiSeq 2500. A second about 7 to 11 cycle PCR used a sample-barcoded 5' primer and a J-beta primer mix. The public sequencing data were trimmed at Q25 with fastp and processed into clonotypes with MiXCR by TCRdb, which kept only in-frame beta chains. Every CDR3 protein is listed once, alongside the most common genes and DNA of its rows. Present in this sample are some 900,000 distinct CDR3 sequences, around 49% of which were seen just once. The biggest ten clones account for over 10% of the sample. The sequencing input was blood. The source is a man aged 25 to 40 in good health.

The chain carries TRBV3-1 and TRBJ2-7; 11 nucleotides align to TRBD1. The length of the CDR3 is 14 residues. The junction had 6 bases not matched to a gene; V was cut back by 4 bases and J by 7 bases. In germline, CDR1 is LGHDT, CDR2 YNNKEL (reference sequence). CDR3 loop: CASSRLGTGGEQYF. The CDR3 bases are TGTGCCAGCAGCCGTCTCGGGACAGGGGGTGAGCAGTACTTC.

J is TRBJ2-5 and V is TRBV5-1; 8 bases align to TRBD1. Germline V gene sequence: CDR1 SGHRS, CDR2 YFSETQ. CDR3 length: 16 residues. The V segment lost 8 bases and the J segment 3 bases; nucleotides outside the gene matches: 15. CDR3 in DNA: TGCGCCAGTACGACAGGGGCCCTAAGACCAGAAGAGACCCAGTACTTC. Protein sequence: CASTTGALRPEETQYF.

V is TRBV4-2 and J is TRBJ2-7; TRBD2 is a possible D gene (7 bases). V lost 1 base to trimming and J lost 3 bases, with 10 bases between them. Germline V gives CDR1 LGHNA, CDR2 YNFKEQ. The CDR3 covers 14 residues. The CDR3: CASSQGGGGYEQYF. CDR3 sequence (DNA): TGTGCCAGCAGCCAAGGGGGGGGCGGCTACGAGCAGTACTTC.

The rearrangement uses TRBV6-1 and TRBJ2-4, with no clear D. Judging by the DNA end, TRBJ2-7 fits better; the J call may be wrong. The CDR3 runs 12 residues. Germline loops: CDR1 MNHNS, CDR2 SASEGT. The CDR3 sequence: CASSEVPYEQYF. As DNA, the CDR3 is TGTGCCAGCAGTGAAGTGCCCTACGAGCAGTACTTC.

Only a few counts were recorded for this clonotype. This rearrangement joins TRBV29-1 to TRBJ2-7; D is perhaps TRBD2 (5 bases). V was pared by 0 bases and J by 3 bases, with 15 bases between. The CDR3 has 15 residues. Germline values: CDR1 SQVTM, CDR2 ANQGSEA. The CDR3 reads CSVEDGADRRYEQYF. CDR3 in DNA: TGCAGCGTTGAAGATGGAGCGGACCGCCGCTACGAGCAGTACTTC.

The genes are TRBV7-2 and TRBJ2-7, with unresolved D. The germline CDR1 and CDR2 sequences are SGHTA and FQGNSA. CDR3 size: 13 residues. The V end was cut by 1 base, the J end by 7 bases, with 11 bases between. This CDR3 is CASSLGQEGEQYF. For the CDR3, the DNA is TGTGCCAGCAGCTTAGGGCAGGAAGGTGAGCAGTACTTC.

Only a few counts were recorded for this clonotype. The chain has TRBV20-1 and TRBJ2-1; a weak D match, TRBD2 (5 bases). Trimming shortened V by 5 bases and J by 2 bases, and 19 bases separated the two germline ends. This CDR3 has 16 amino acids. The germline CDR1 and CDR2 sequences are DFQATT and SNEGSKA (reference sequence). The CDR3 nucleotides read TGCAGTGCTTATGGCGAGGGTATGCTGACCTACAATGAGCAGTTCTTC. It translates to CSAYGEGMLTYNEQFF.

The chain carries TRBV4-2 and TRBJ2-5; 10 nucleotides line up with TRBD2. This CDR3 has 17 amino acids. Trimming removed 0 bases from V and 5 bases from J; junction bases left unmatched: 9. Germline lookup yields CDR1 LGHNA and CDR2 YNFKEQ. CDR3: CASSQETSGPSGETQYF. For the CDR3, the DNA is TGTGCCAGCAGCCAAGAGACTAGCGGGCCGTCGGGGGAGACCCAGTACTTC.

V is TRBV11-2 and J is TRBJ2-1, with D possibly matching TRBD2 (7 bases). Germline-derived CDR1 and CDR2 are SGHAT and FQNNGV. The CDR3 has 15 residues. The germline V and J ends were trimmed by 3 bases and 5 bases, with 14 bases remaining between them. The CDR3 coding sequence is TGTGCCAGCAGCTTTGGAGGGGGGGCCAACAATGAGCAGTTCTTC. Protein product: CASSFGGGANNEQFF.

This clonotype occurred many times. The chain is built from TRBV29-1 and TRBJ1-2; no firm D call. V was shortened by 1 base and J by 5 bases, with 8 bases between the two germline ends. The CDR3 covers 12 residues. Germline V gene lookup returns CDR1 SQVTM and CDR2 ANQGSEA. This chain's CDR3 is CSVEVPGYGYTF. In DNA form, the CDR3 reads TGCAGCGTTGAAGTCCCGGGGTATGGCTACACCTTC.

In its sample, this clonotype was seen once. CDR3 nucleotides: TGCGCCAGCAGCTTGGCGCTAGCGGGGGGGCGCGATACGCAGTATTTT. It is translated as CASSLALAGGRDTQYF. The rearrangement joins TRBV5-1 to TRBJ2-3, with 12 nucleotides matching TRBD2. CDR3 size: 16 residues. Germline trimming cut 0 bases from V and 6 bases from J; bases unmatched to any gene: 5. CDR1 is SGHRS, CDR2 YFSETQ, per germline.

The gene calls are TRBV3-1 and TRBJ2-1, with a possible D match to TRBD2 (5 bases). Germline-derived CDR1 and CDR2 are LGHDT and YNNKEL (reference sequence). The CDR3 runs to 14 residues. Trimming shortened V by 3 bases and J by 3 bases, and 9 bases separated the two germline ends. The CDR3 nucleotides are TGTGCCAGCAGCCAGGTACTAGTCTACAATGAGCAGTTCTTC. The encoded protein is CASSQVLVYNEQFF.

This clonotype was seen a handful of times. The CDR3 bases are TGTGCCAGCAGCTCGGGACAGGGTGCAACTAATGAAAAACTGTTTTTT. This codes for CASSSGQGATNEKLFF. The rearrangement links TRBV7-9 to TRBJ1-4, with 9 bases that match TRBD1. The CDR3 sequence is 16 residues long. The germline CDR1 and CDR2 sequences are SEHNR and FQNEAQ (reference sequence). V lost 4 bases, J lost 0 bases, and 3 bases stayed unmatched.

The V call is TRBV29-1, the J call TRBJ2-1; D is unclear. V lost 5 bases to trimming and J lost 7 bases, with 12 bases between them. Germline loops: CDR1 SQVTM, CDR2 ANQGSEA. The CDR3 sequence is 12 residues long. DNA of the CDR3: TGCAGCGTTAACGGCCTGGGGAATGAGCAGTTCTTC. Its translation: CSVNGLGNEQFF.

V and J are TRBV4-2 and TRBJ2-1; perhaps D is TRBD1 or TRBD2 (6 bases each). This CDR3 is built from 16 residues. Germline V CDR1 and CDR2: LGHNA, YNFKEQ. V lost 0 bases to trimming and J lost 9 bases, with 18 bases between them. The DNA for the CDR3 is TGTGCCAGCAGCCAAGAGGGGGGACATCGGGATGGTGAGCAGTTCTTC. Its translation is CASSQEGGHRDGEQFF.

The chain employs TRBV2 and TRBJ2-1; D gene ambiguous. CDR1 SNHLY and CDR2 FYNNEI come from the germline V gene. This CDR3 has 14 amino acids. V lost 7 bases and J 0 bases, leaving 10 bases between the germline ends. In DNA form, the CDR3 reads TGTGCCAGCACGCGGTATCACTCCTACAATGAGCAGTTCTTC. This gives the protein CASTRYHSYNEQFF.

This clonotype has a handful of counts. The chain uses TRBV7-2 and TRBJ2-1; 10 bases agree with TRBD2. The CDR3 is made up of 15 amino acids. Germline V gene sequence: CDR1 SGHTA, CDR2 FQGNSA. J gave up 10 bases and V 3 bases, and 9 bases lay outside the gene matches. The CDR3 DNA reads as TGTGCCAGCAGCTTTATAGCGGGAGGCGGGATCGAGCAGTTCTTC. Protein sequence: CASSFIAGGGIEQFF.

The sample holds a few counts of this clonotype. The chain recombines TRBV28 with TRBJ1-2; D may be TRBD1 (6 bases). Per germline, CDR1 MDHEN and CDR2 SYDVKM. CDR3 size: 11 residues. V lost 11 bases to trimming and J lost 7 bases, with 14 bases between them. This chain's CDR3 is CAGRGARGYTF. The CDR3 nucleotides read TGTGCCGGTAGGGGGGCGCGTGGCTACACCTTC.

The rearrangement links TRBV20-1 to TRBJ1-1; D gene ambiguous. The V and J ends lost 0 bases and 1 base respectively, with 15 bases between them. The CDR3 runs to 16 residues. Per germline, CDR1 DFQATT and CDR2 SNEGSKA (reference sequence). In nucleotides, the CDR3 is TGCAGTGCTAGAGATCGGGAGGCTAATACGAACACTGAAGCTTTCTTT. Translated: CSARDREANTNTEAFF.

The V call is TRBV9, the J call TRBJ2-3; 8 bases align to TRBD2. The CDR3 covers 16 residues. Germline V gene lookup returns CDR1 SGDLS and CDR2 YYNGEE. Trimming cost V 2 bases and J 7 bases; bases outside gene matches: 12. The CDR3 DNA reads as TGTGCCAGCAGCGTTGTGACGGGGGGGGAGATGAATACGCAGTATTTT. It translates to CASSVVTGGEMNTQYF.

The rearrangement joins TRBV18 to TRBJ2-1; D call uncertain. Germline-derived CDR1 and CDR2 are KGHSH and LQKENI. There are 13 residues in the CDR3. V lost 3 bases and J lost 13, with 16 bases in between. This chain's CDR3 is CASSPDFFETQFF. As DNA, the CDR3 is TGTGCCAGCTCACCGGATTTCTTCGAGACCCAGTTCTTC.

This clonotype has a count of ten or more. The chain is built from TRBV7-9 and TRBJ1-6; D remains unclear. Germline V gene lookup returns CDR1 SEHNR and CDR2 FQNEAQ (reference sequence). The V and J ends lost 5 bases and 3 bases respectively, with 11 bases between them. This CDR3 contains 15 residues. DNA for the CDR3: TGTGCCAGCAGCGGGGTCAAAGACTATAATTCACCCCTCCACTTT. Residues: CASSGVKDYNSPLHF.

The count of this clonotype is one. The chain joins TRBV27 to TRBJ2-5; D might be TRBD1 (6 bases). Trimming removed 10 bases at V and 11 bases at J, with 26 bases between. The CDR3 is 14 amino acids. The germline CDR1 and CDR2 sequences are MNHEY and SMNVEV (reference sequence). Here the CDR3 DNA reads TGTGCCACTCAGTTCGGACAGAGGGTCAATGAGCAGTACTTC. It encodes CATQFGQRVNEQYF.

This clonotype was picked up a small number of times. CDR3 protein: CATSSRQGNTEAFF. The CDR3 bases are TGTGCCACCAGCAGTAGACAGGGGAACACTGAAGCTTTCTTT. This chain connects TRBV15 to TRBJ1-1; 7 bases fit TRBD1. The germline gives CDR1 LNHNV, CDR2 YYDKDF (reference sequence). This CDR3 is built from 14 residues. Trimming removed 3 bases from V and 1 base from J; junction bases left unmatched: 2.

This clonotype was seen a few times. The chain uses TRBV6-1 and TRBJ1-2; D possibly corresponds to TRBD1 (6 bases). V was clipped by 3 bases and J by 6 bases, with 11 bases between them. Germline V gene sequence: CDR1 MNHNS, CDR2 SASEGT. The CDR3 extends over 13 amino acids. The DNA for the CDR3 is TGTGCCAGCAGTGACACCAGGGGAGATGGCTACACCTTC. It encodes CASSDTRGDGYTF.

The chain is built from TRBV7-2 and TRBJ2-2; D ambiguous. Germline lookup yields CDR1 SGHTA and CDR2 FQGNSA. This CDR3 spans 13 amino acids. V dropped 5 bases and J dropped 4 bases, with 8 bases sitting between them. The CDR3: CASSPRPTGELFF. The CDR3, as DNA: TGTGCCAGCAGCCCTAGGCCCACCGGGGAGCTGTTTTTT.